This TCR beta chain derives from a study of T cell responses to AZD1222 COVID-19 vaccine. Study-wide points: At 160-218 and 743-854, vaccine-associated CD4 TCRs were dominant, and they spanned spike. Only six individuals given AZD1222 were seropositive at baseline. Reportedly, nearly half the spike-specific TCRs target unmutated variant regions.

With regard to this clone: Its antigen is not known.

The length of the CDR3 is 14 residues. CDR1 and CDR2 from the germline V gene are KGHSH and LQKENI. V lost 2 bases and J lost 5; bases outside the gene matches: 3. The protocol was immunoSEQ multiplex PCR, while the TCRdb copy is restricted to in-frame clones and leaves out a portion. The sample has about 130,000 clones, approximately 95% seen once. This chain links TRBV18 with TRBJ1-5; TRBD1 aligns across 7 bases. The receptor was isolated from an adult who received the AZD1222 COVID-19 vaccine. Sample: peripheral blood, taken 28 days after the second AZD1222 dose. DNA of the CDR3: TGTGCCAGCTCACCAAAGGGGGCCTATCAGCCCCAGCATTTT. Translation gives CASSPKGAYQPQHF.